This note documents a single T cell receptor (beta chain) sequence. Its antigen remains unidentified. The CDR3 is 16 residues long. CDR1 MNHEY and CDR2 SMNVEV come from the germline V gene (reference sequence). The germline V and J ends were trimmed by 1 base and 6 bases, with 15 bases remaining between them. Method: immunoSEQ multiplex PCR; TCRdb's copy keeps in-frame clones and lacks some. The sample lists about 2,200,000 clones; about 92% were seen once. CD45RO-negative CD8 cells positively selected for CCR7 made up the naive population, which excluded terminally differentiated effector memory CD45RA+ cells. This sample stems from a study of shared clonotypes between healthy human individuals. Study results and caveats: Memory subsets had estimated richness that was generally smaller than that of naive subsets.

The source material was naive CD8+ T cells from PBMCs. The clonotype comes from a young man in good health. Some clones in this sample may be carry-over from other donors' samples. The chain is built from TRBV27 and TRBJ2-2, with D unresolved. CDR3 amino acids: CASSLYRPQFPGELFF. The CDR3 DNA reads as TGTGCCAGCAGTTTATATCGGCCCCAGTTCCCCGGGGAGCTGTTTTTT.